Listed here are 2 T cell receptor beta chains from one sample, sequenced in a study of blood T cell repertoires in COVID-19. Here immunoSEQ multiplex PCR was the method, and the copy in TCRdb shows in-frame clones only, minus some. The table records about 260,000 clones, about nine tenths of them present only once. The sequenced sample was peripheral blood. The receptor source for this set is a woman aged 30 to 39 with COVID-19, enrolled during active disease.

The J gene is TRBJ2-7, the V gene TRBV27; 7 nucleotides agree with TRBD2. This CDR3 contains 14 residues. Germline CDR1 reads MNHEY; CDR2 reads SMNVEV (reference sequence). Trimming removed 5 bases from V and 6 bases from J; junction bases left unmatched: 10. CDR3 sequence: CASSVVLGGGEQYF. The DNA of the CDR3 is TGTGCCAGCAGTGTCGTGCTGGGGGGGGGCGAGCAGTACTTC.

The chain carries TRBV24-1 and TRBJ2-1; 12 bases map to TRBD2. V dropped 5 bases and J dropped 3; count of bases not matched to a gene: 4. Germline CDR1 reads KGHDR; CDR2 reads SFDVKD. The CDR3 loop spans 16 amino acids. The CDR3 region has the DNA TGTGCCACCAGTGCCCGGACTAGCGGGATCTACAATGAGCAGTTCTTC. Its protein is CATSARTSGIYNEQFF.